This is a list of T cell receptor beta chains from one sample in a study of T-cell memory formation after mild COVID-19. MiXCR, applied by TCRdb to the 5' RACE reads, yields one record per CDR3 protein. Of around 180,000 distinct CDR3 sequences listed, about 18% are singletons. The sample was PBMCs or a T cell subset sorted from them (not recorded which). The receptors come from a man in his late teens or twenties who had mild COVID-19 (a few samples of this study predate the infection). Cell type and time point are not known. Each CDR3 is given with its conserved first and last residue. The order of the fields is V gene, J gene, D gene, CDR3 length, clone size, CDR3 DNA, CDR3 protein. The D gene is left open where the match is weak. Some rows have no size entry. The others give once, few or many, or a class for an expanded clone.

V: TRBV5-1
J: TRBJ1-1
D: .
length: 12
size: .
DNA: TGCGCCAGCAGCTTGGGGGAGAGTGAAGCTTTCTTT
CDR3: CASSLGESEAFF

V: TRBV5-1
J: TRBJ2-3
D: .
length: 16
size: once
DNA: TGCGCCAGTAGCCGACCGGCCCAAAGCGGCACAGATACGCAGTATTTT
CDR3: CASSRPAQSGTDTQYF

V: TRBV4-3
J: TRBJ2-5
D: .
length: 13
size: few
DNA: TGCGCCAGCAGCCAAGATTTAGAAGAGACCCAGTACTTC
CDR3: CASSQDLEETQYF

V: TRBV6-6
J: TRBJ2-3
D: .
length: 15
size: many
DNA: TGTGCCAGCAGACTTAGCGGCACCGGCGCAGATACGCAGTATTTT
CDR3: CASRLSGTGADTQYF

V: TRBV20-1
J: TRBJ1-6
D: .
length: 15
size: .
DNA: TGCAGTGCTAGAGATCGGGCAGGGGAGAATTCACCCCTCCACTTT
CDR3: CSARDRAGENSPLHF

V: TRBV7-8
J: TRBJ2-2
D: .
length: 15
size: few
DNA: TGTGCCAGCAGCTTTCCTGTTACGAACACCGGGGAGCTGTTTTTT
CDR3: CASSFPVTNTGELFF

V: TRBV7-2
J: TRBJ2-2
D: TRBD2
length: 15
size: .
DNA: TGTGCCAGCAGCCCCGGGACTAGCAGGGCCGGGGAGCTGTTTTTT
CDR3: CASSPGTSRAGELFF

V: TRBV9
J: TRBJ1-4
D: .
length: 12
size: few
DNA: TGTGCCAGCAGCGAGGGTAATGAAAAACTGTTTTTT
CDR3: CASSEGNEKLFF

V: TRBV7-9
J: TRBJ1-2
D: .
length: 14
size: .
DNA: TGTGCCAGCAGCTTAGACTTAACAGGGACCGGCTACACCTTC
CDR3: CASSLDLTGTGYTF

V: TRBV5-6
J: TRBJ2-7
D: .
length: 14
size: few
DNA: TGTGCCAGCAGCCGTGGGGGAGCGGGCTACGAGCAGTACTTC
CDR3: CASSRGGAGYEQYF

V: TRBV20-1
J: TRBJ2-3
D: TRBD2
length: 15
size: few
DNA: TGCAGTGCCCTGAACCCTAGCGGTTCCACAGATACGCAGTATTTT
CDR3: CSALNPSGSTDTQYF

V: TRBV4-3
J: TRBJ1-1
D: .
length: 12
size: .
DNA: TGCGCCAGCAGCCAAGATAACACTGAAGCTTTCTTT
CDR3: CASSQDNTEAFF

V: TRBV24-1
J: TRBJ1-6
D: .
length: 15
size: few
DNA: TGTGCCACCAGTGACCGCGCAGGTTCCCCCTCACCCCTCCACTTT
CDR3: CATSDRAGSPSPLHF

V: TRBV7-7
J: TRBJ2-1
D: TRBD2
length: 14
size: .
DNA: TGTGCCTCCAGTCGGGGGGGGGCTTACAATGAGCAGTTCTTC
CDR3: CASSRGGAYNEQFF

V: TRBV28
J: TRBJ1-3
D: .
length: 16
size: once
DNA: TGTGCCAGCAGTTTCAGGAGGGGCCTCTCTGGAAACACCATATATTTT
CDR3: CASSFRRGLSGNTIYF

V: TRBV2
J: TRBJ2-6
D: TRBD1
length: 15
size: many
DNA: TGTGCCAGCAGTGGGGACAGGGCTGGGGCCAACGTCCTGACTTTC
CDR3: CASSGDRAGANVLTF

V: TRBV11-2
J: TRBJ1-3
D: .
length: 19
size: .
DNA: TGTGCCAGCAGCTCCCTCCAGCGACGGGATGTATTCGAAGGAAACACCATATATTTT
CDR3: CASSSLQRRDVFEGNTIYF

V: TRBV24-1
J: TRBJ2-3
D: TRBD2
length: 17
size: .
DNA: TGTGCCACCAGTGATGGGGGACTAGCCGCCTCCACAGATACGCAGTATTTT
CDR3: CATSDGGLAASTDTQYF

V: TRBV7-9
J: TRBJ2-3
D: TRBD2
length: 16
size: .
DNA: TGTGCCAGCAGTCCCTATCGACTAGCGGGGACAGATACGCAGTATTTT
CDR3: CASSPYRLAGTDTQYF

V: TRBV4-1
J: TRBJ1-2
D: .
length: 13
size: .
DNA: TGCGCCAGCAGCCAGGGCAGCGGCTATGGCTACACCTTC
CDR3: CASSQGSGYGYTF

V: TRBV7-8
J: TRBJ2-5
D: TRBD2
length: 15
size: .
DNA: TGTGCCAGCAGGCCCACTAGCGGGGGGGGTGAGACCCAGTACTTC
CDR3: CASRPTSGGGETQYF

V: TRBV11-2
J: TRBJ2-3
D: TRBD2
length: 16
size: .
DNA: TGTGCCAGCAGCTTATTAGCGGGGACCTCCACAGATACGCAGTATTTT
CDR3: CASSLLAGTSTDTQYF

V: TRBV5-6
J: TRBJ2-3
D: .
length: 13
size: .
DNA: TGTGCCAGCAGCTCGGACTGGGCGGATACGCAGTATTTT
CDR3: CASSSDWADTQYF

V: TRBV4-3
J: TRBJ2-1
D: .
length: 14
size: .
DNA: TGCGCCAGCAGCCAAGACGGAGCCTACAATGAGCAGTTCTTC
CDR3: CASSQDGAYNEQFF

V: TRBV5-1
J: TRBJ2-1
D: .
length: 13
size: many
DNA: TGCGCCAGCAGCTTGGACTCGTACAATGAGCAGTTCTTC
CDR3: CASSLDSYNEQFF